This is a list of T cell receptor beta chains from one sample in a study of response to subunit inactivated influenza vaccine. MiXCR was run by TCRdb on the RT-PCR reads, yielding one entry per CDR3 protein. This sample yields about 650,000 distinct CDR3 sequences, of which around 15% are seen a single time; 6.5% to 8% belongs to the top ten. Here the sequenced sample was PBMCs from blood, taken roughly 15 days before vaccination. The receptors here all came from a man in his fifties or sixties who received an inactivated influenza vaccine. The CDR3 runs from the conserved cysteine through the conserved F or W. The D gene is left open where the match is weak. Rows give clone size only sometimes, using once, few, many, or a class for an expanded clone.

cdr3_aa,cdr3_nt,v_call,d_call,clone_size,j_call
CASSQGYGTGELFF,TGTGCCAGCAGCCAGGGGTACGGCACCGGGGAGCTGTTTTTT,TRBV3-1,NA,many,TRBJ2-2
CASRPTGAEQFF,TGTGCCAGCAGACCCACGGGAGCTGAGCAGTTCTTC,TRBV2,NA,few,TRBJ2-1
CASSRTTGTNSPLHF,TGTGCCAGCAGCCGAACGACAGGAACTAATTCACCCCTCCACTTT,TRBV14,NA,once,TRBJ1-6
CASSVDAGSYQETQYF,TGTGCCAGCAGCGTAGATGCGGGATCGTACCAAGAGACCCAGTACTTC,TRBV9,NA,many,TRBJ2-5
CASSLFAGGYTF,TGTGCCAGCAGTTTATTTGCGGGTGGCTACACCTTC,TRBV12-3/TRBV12-4,NA,few,TRBJ1-2
CSARGRRGDRSSPLHF,TGCAGTGCTAGAGGGCGACGAGGGGATAGGTCTTCACCCCTCCACTTT,TRBV20-1,NA,few,TRBJ1-6
CASSTNGFYEQYF,TGTGCCAGCAGCACAAACGGATTTTACGAGCAGTACTTC,TRBV28,NA,NA,TRBJ2-7
CASSFWASGGEETQYF,TGTGCCAGCAGTTTTTGGGCTAGCGGGGGGGAAGAGACCCAGTACTTC,TRBV28,TRBD2,NA,TRBJ2-5
CASKVFPGELFF,TGTGCCAGCAAAGTATTTCCCGGGGAGCTGTTTTTT,TRBV12-3/TRBV12-4,NA,few,TRBJ2-2
CAWSVLDRTTDTQYF,TGTGCCTGGAGTGTACTGGACAGGACTACAGATACGCAGTATTTT,TRBV30,TRBD1,few,TRBJ2-3
CASSVGGSQETQYF,TGTGCCAGCAGCGTGGGGGGATCACAAGAGACCCAGTACTTC,TRBV9,NA,NA,TRBJ2-5
CATRGGVLRDF,TGTGCCACCAGGGGAGGGGTATTAAGGGACTTC,TRBV21-1,NA,NA,TRBJ1-2
CSARGIAGGPKTQYF,TGCAGCGCACGGGGGATAGCGGGAGGGCCGAAGACCCAGTACTTC,TRBV29-1,TRBD2,few,TRBJ2-5
CASSPTGQWTDTQYF,TGTGCCAGCAGCCCAACGGGACAGTGGACAGATACGCAGTATTTT,TRBV4-2,TRBD1,NA,TRBJ2-3
CSALKGAYNSPLHF,TGCAGTGCGCTCAAGGGGGCATATAATTCACCCCTCCACTTT,TRBV20-1,TRBD1,few,TRBJ1-6
CASSLGQGAPAGLFF,TGTGCCAGCAGTTTAGGACAGGGGGCGCCGGCGGGACTGTTTTTT,TRBV12-3/TRBV12-4,TRBD1,few,TRBJ1-4
CASSQDGLNYGYTF,TGCGCCAGCAGCCAAGATGGCCTTAACTATGGCTACACCTTC,TRBV4-3,NA,NA,TRBJ1-2
CASSPLAWFEETQYF,TGTGCCAGCAGTCCGCTAGCTTGGTTCGAAGAGACCCAGTACTTC,TRBV2,NA,few,TRBJ2-5
CASRMDRVADTQYF,TGTGCCAGCAGGATGGACAGGGTGGCAGATACGCAGTATTTT,TRBV6-2/TRBV6-3,TRBD1,few,TRBJ2-3
CASRATPFGRDEQFF,TGCGCCAGCAGAGCGACGCCTTTCGGACGGGATGAGCAGTTCTTC,TRBV5-1,NA,NA,TRBJ2-1
CASSQGDGYTF,TGTGCCAGCAGCCAAGGGGATGGCTACACCTTC,TRBV12-3/TRBV12-4,NA,many,TRBJ1-2
CSARAWSSATSTDTQYF,TGCAGTGCTAGAGCATGGTCTAGCGCAACTAGCACAGATACGCAGTATTTT,TRBV20-1,NA,NA,TRBJ2-3
CDSSLSGTNNEQFF,TGTGACAGCAGCCTTAGCGGGACCAACAATGAGCAGTTCTTC,TRBV3-1,TRBD2,NA,TRBJ2-1
CASNIDYEQYF,TGTGCCAGCAATATCGACTACGAGCAGTACTTC,TRBV2,NA,NA,TRBJ2-7
CASSLGRIAGGETQYF,TGCGCCAGCAGCTTGGGTCGAATAGCGGGTGGCGAGACCCAGTACTTC,TRBV5-1,TRBD2,many,TRBJ2-5
CASSLTSLKETQYF,TGCGCCAGCAGCTTGACTAGCCTGAAAGAGACCCAGTACTTC,TRBV5-1,NA,once,TRBJ2-5
CASSRYRDRDADTQYF,TGTGCCAGCTCACGATACCGGGACAGGGATGCAGATACGCAGTATTTT,TRBV18,TRBD1,few,TRBJ2-3
CSVTTSSGSQETQYF,TGCAGCGTTACCACCAGTAGCGGGAGCCAAGAGACCCAGTACTTC,TRBV29-1,TRBD2,few,TRBJ2-5
CASSLGADPQSSYNEQFF,TGCGCCAGCAGCTTAGGGGCGGACCCCCAGAGCTCCTACAATGAGCAGTTCTTC,TRBV5-1,NA,few,TRBJ2-1
CASSPGSTSNTGELFF,TGTGCCAGCAGCCCCGGGTCAACTTCGAACACCGGGGAGCTGTTTTTT,TRBV4-2,NA,few,TRBJ2-2
CSARRLDGSYNEQFF,TGCAGTGCTCGTCGACTAGACGGGTCCTACAATGAGCAGTTCTTC,TRBV20-1,NA,NA,TRBJ2-1
CATSSHAGAQETQYF,TGTGCCACCAGCTCCCATGCGGGAGCTCAAGAGACCCAGTACTTC,TRBV15,TRBD2,NA,TRBJ2-5
CASSGLVVRDYGYTF,TGTGCCAGCAGCGGATTAGTAGTCAGGGACTATGGCTACACCTTC,TRBV7-2,NA,NA,TRBJ1-2
CASSHPPATGEDTGELFF,TGTGCCAGCAGCCACCCCCCTGCGACAGGGGAGGACACCGGGGAGCTGTTTTTT,TRBV7-3,TRBD1,NA,TRBJ2-2
CAWSVGYTEAFF,TGTGCCTGGAGTGTGGGGTACACTGAAGCTTTCTTT,TRBV30,NA,many,TRBJ1-1
CASTRDRVSSYEQYF,TGTGCCAGCACCAGAGACAGGGTCAGCTCCTACGAGCAGTACTTC,TRBV2,TRBD1,few,TRBJ2-7
CAWSIRGHEQFF,TGTGCCTGGAGTATCCGGGGGCATGAGCAGTTCTTC,TRBV30,NA,NA,TRBJ2-1
CASSLVTGRSADTQYF,TGTGCCAGCAGCTTGGTGACCGGGAGATCGGCAGATACGCAGTATTTT,TRBV5-4,NA,NA,TRBJ2-3
CASSFEHYEQYF,TGTGCCAGCAGCTTTGAACACTACGAGCAGTACTTC,TRBV7-9,NA,few,TRBJ2-7
CSAAGQALNEQFF,TGCAGTGCCGCGGGACAGGCACTCAATGAGCAGTTCTTC,TRBV20-1,TRBD1,NA,TRBJ2-1
CASSHLVQGEAFF,TGCGCCAGCAGTCATCTAGTCCAGGGTGAAGCTTTCTTT,TRBV23-1,NA,few,TRBJ1-1
CASSILAATDTQYF,TGTGCCAGCAGCATACTAGCGGCCACAGATACGCAGTATTTT,TRBV5-5,TRBD2,few,TRBJ2-3
CASSPPGTSLYEQFF,TGTGCCAGCAGCCCCCCCGGAACTAGTCTCTATGAGCAGTTCTTC,TRBV11-2,NA,NA,TRBJ2-1
CASSLGSGSEQYF,TGTGCCAGCAGCTTAGGGTCGGGTTCCGAGCAGTACTTC,TRBV7-6,NA,NA,TRBJ2-7
CASSWEQGANGYTF,TGTGCCAGCAGCTGGGAACAGGGGGCTAATGGCTACACCTTC,TRBV7-9,TRBD1,NA,TRBJ1-2
CASTLKEETQYF,TGTGCCAGCACTCTCAAGGAAGAGACCCAGTACTTC,TRBV12-3/TRBV12-4,NA,many,TRBJ2-5
CASSLMPWHGYTF,TGTGCCAGCAGTTTAATGCCTTGGCATGGCTACACCTTC,TRBV12-3/TRBV12-4,NA,few,TRBJ1-2
CAIRDIRDRGLYEQYF,TGTGCCATCAGAGATATCCGGGACAGGGGGCTTTACGAGCAGTACTTC,TRBV10-3,TRBD1,NA,TRBJ2-7
CASSDGLASTDTQYF,TGTGCCAGCAGCGACGGACTAGCGAGCACAGATACGCAGTATTTT,TRBV6-5,TRBD2,NA,TRBJ2-3
CASRPEGQRLYEQYF,TGTGCCAGCAGGCCCGAGGGACAGCGTCTCTACGAGCAGTACTTC,TRBV6-2/TRBV6-3,TRBD1,few,TRBJ2-7
CSARDPSGRGEQYF,TGCAGTGCTAGAGATCCTAGCGGGAGGGGCGAGCAGTACTTC,TRBV20-1,TRBD2,few,TRBJ2-7
CSATGGLAKNIQYF,TGCAGTGCTACAGGAGGACTAGCCAAAAACATTCAGTACTTC,TRBV20-1,NA,few,TRBJ2-4